This entry lists 5 T cell receptor beta chains sequenced from one sample in a study of cytomegalovirus exposure and HLA in healthy donors (dated by TCRdb to 2017 to 2019). The library was built by means of the immunoSEQ multiplex PCR assay. For the multiplex PCR, a mixture combining 60 forward primers for TCR Vbeta segments and 13 reverse primers for TCR Jbeta segments was used. The source is immuneACCESS, and TCRdb retained only in-frame sequences with V and J called. Part of the clones is not carried over; for the studies checked, unresolved V genes explain less than half of this, and the remainder is unexplained. This sample gives fewer than 100,000 clones in total; 78% of them show up just once. The ten largest clonotypes hold 0.76% of the sample. The sample consisted of PBMCs. The receptors here all came from a woman aged 60-70 years in good health and CMV-seronegative.

This clone came up once. This chain connects TRBV7-9 to TRBJ2-1; a weak D match, TRBD2 (5 bases). The CDR3 covers 16 residues. Germline loops: CDR1 SEHNR, CDR2 FQNEAQ (reference sequence). V was clipped by 5 bases and J by 5 bases, with 19 bases between them. CDR3 protein: CASSIRDLDFNNEQFF. The CDR3 nucleotides read TGTGCCAGCAGCATACGAGATTTGGACTTTAACAATGAGCAGTTCTTC. Together with reference TRBV7-9 and TRBJ2-1, the CDR3 gives the full variable domain: DTGVSQNPRHKITKRGQNVTFRCDPISEHNRLYWYRQTLGQGPEFLTYFQNEAQLEKSRLLSDRFSAERPKGSFSTLEIQRTEQGDSAMYLCASSIRDLDFNNEQFFGPGTRLTVL.

The chain carries TRBV15 and TRBJ1-6; possibly TRBD1 for D (6 bases). Looked up from germline, CDR1 is LNHNV and CDR2 is YYDKDF (reference sequence). The CDR3 loop spans 15 amino acids. V shed 0 bases and J shed 7 bases, with 10 bases lying between them. The CDR3 sequence is CATSRDGTKNSPLHF. CDR3 nucleotides: TGTGCCACCAGCAGAGACGGGACAAAAAATTCACCCCTCCACTTT. Full variable domain (remainder filled in from reference TRBV15 and TRBJ1-6): DAMVIQNPRYQVTQFGKPVTLSCSQTLNHNVMYWYQQKSSQAPKLLFHYYDKDFNNEADTPDNFQSRRPNTSFCFLDIRSPGLGDTAMYLCATSRDGTKNSPLHFGNGTRLTVT.

This clone was seen a few times. This chain uses TRBV2 with TRBJ1-2, with D uncertain. This CDR3 contains 12 residues. Trimming removed 5 bases at V and 2 bases at J, with 6 bases between. The germline CDR1 and CDR2 sequences are SNHLY and FYNNEI. CDR3 amino acids: CASSIRNYGYTF. The DNA of the CDR3 is TGTGCCAGCAGTATCCGGAACTATGGCTACACCTTC.

This clone was picked up one time. The rearrangement joins TRBV7-2 to TRBJ2-7, with 8 bases matching TRBD2. This CDR3 comprises 14 residues. The germline CDR1 and CDR2 sequences are SGHTA and FQGNSA. The ends lost 6 bases at V and 2 bases at J; junction bases unmatched: 6. CDR3 sequence: CASSYRGGPYEQYF. The CDR3 DNA is TGTGCCAGCAGTTATCGGGGGGGACCCTACGAGCAGTACTTC.

This clone was detected only once. This chain connects TRBV5-1 to TRBJ2-7, with unresolved D. The CDR3 is made up of 14 amino acids. The germline V and J ends were trimmed by 0 bases and 3 bases, with 10 bases remaining between them. Germline V gene sequence: CDR1 SGHRS, CDR2 YFSETQ. CDR3 sequence: CASSLEVQHYEQYF. The CDR3 DNA reads TGCGCCAGCAGCTTGGAAGTACAGCACTACGAGCAGTACTTC. The full variable domain, in which reference TRBV5-1 and TRBJ2-7 provide the parts outside the CDR3, is KAGVTQTPRYLIKTRGQQVTLSCSPISGHRSVSWYQQTPGQGLQFLFEYFSETQRNKGNFPGRFSGRQFSNSRSEMNVSTLELGDSALYLCASSLEVQHYEQYFGPGTRLTVT.